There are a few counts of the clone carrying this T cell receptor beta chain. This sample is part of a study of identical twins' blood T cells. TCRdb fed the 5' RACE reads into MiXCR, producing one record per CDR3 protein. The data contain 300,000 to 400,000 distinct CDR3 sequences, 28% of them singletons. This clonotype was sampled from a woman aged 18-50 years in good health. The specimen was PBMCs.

CDR3 loop: CASSYVTGLPSGNTIYF. CDR3 bases: TGTGCCAGCAGTTACGTTACAGGACTCCCCTCTGGAAACACCATATATTTT. The V and J genes are TRBV6-6 and TRBJ1-3; maybe TRBD1 (5 bases). This CDR3 comprises 17 residues. V was pared by 2 bases and J by 0 bases, with 14 bases between. In germline, CDR1 is MNHNY, CDR2 SVGAGI (reference sequence).